These T cell receptor beta chains were read from a single sample in a study of shared clonotypes between healthy human individuals. Assay used: immunoSEQ multiplex PCR; TCRdb lists only in-frame clones, some missing. In the table there are approximately 2,000,000 clones, about nine tenths of which are singletons. The specimen sequenced was naive CD4+ T cells from PBMCs. These receptor sequences come from a man between 18 and 35 years old in good health. Some clones in this sample may be carry-over from other donors' samples. CDR3s include the opening cysteine and the closing phenylalanine or tryptophan. The D gene is left open where the match is weak.

j_call: TRBJ2-7
v_call: TRBV6-5
d_call: .
cdr3_aa: CASSYRDTDSYEQYF
cdr3_nt: TGTGCCAGCAGTTACCGGGACACGGACTCCTACGAGCAGTACTTC

j_call: TRBJ1-2
v_call: TRBV7-2
d_call: TRBD1
cdr3_aa: CASSLLGQGYGYTF
cdr3_nt: TGTGCCAGCAGCTTATTGGGACAGGGGTATGGCTACACCTTC

j_call: TRBJ1-2
v_call: TRBV7-9
d_call: TRBD1
cdr3_aa: CATPPGQDSRSLGYTF
cdr3_nt: TGTGCCACCCCGCCGGGACAGGACTCCCGGTCGCTGGGCTACACCTTC

j_call: TRBJ1-1
v_call: TRBV2
d_call: .
cdr3_aa: CASSEANKAFF
cdr3_nt: TGTGCCAGCAGTGAAGCGAACAAAGCTTTCTTT

j_call: TRBJ2-4
v_call: TRBV5-8
d_call: TRBD2
cdr3_aa: CASSSTGLAGGKNIQYF
cdr3_nt: TGTGCCAGCAGCTCTACAGGACTAGCGGGAGGCAAAAACATTCAGTACTTC

j_call: TRBJ2-1
v_call: TRBV5-1
d_call: .
cdr3_aa: CASSPAAGQSYNEQFF
cdr3_nt: TGCGCCAGCAGCCCGGCCGCGGGACAGTCCTACAATGAGCAGTTCTTC

j_call: TRBJ2-5
v_call: TRBV7-3
d_call: .
cdr3_aa: CASSQNRDQTQYF
cdr3_nt: TGTGCCAGCAGCCAAAACAGGGACCAGACCCAGTACTTC

j_call: TRBJ1-3
v_call: TRBV28
d_call: TRBD1
cdr3_aa: CASSFTGARSGNTIYF
cdr3_nt: TGTGCCAGCAGTTTCACAGGGGCCCGCTCTGGAAACACCATATATTTT

j_call: TRBJ2-7
v_call: TRBV2
d_call: .
cdr3_aa: CASSAGPYEQYF
cdr3_nt: TGTGCCAGCAGTGCAGGACCTTACGAGCAGTACTTC

j_call: TRBJ1-1
v_call: TRBV6-5
d_call: .
cdr3_aa: CASSARTAAAFF
cdr3_nt: TGTGCCAGCAGTGCGCGGACAGCGGCAGCTTTCTTT

j_call: TRBJ2-7
v_call: TRBV19
d_call: .
cdr3_aa: CASSIDPVYEQYF
cdr3_nt: TGTGCCAGTAGTATAGATCCCGTCTACGAGCAGTACTTC

j_call: TRBJ2-7
v_call: TRBV7-2
d_call: .
cdr3_aa: CASSLSYYEQYF
cdr3_nt: TGTGCCAGCAGCTTAAGCTACTACGAGCAGTACTTC

j_call: TRBJ1-1
v_call: TRBV6-1
d_call: .
cdr3_aa: CASSEAWQGRAFF
cdr3_nt: TGTGCCAGCAGTGAAGCCTGGCAGGGGAGAGCTTTCTTT

j_call: TRBJ2-3
v_call: TRBV6-1
d_call: .
cdr3_aa: CASSEVGHGFSSTDTQYF
cdr3_nt: TGTGCCAGCAGTGAGGTGGGACACGGCTTCTCTAGCACAGATACGCAGTATTTT

j_call: TRBJ2-3
v_call: TRBV30
d_call: .
cdr3_aa: CAWSRLGADTQYF
cdr3_nt: TGTGCCTGGAGTCGGCTGGGTGCCGATACGCAGTATTTT

j_call: TRBJ2-5
v_call: TRBV28
d_call: .
cdr3_aa: CASSLSGLETQYF
cdr3_nt: TGTGCCAGCAGTTTATCGGGGTTGGAGACCCAGTACTTC

j_call: TRBJ2-1
v_call: TRBV5-1
d_call: .
cdr3_aa: CASSLTWRDPNEQFF
cdr3_nt: TGCGCCAGCAGTTTAACGTGGCGGGACCCCAATGAGCAGTTCTTC